A single sample is the source of the 23 T cell receptor beta chains below, sequenced in a study of T cell repertoires and Cas9 in healthy adults. Data came from immunoSEQ multiplex PCR; TCRdb stores just in-frame clones and leaves some out. Seen here are some 20,000 clones, roughly nine tenths observed once, and the top ten hold roughly 1.6%. The sequencing input was CD4+ effector T cells (CD127+, CD25-, CD137-, CD154-) from PBMCs; culture status not recorded. The receptors shown here come from a human donor in good health.

The chain couples TRBV4-1 to TRBJ2-5; 8 bases are a match to TRBD2. Trimming took 1 base from V and 5 from J; bases not matched to a gene: 6. This CDR3 spans 15 amino acids. Germline assignment: CDR1 MGHRA and CDR2 YSYEKL. Written as DNA, the CDR3 is TGCGCCAGCAGCCAAGGTCATAGCGGGGCTGAGACCCAGTACTTC. Its translation: CASSQGHSGAETQYF.

CDR3 in DNA: TGTGCCAGCAGTGGAGGATCCCCCGGTCTCGGGGAGCTGTTTTTT. Its protein product is CASSGGSPGLGELFF. The chain is built from TRBV6-1 and TRBJ2-2; D unclear. Germline-derived CDR1 and CDR2 are MNHNS and SASEGT. The CDR3 covers 15 residues. V dropped 4 bases and J dropped 7 bases, with 16 bases sitting between them.

The rearrangement uses TRBV7-9 and TRBJ1-5, with D possibly being TRBD1 (5 bases). The germline CDR1 and CDR2 sequences are SEHNR and FQNEAQ (reference sequence). This CDR3 comprises 14 residues. V lost 3 bases to trimming and J lost 2 bases, with 8 bases between them. The CDR3 here is CASSFKTGNQPQHF. Written as DNA, the CDR3 is TGTGCCAGCAGCTTCAAGACAGGCAATCAGCCCCAGCATTTT.

The rearrangement links TRBV28 to TRBJ1-1; a weak D match, TRBD1 (6 bases). The length of the CDR3 is 12 residues. V was cut by 6 bases and J by 4 bases, with 9 bases left in between. In germline, CDR1 is MDHEN, CDR2 SYDVKM. CDR3 nucleotides: TGTGCCAGCAGGGGGGACATCACTGAAGCTTTCTTT. It specifies CASRGDITEAFF.

The chain employs TRBV15 and TRBJ2-5, with D perhaps matching TRBD2 (6 bases). The CDR3 contains 13 residues. V was cut by 5 bases and J by 2 bases, with 9 bases left in between. Germline CDR1 and CDR2: LNHNV and YYDKDF (reference sequence). The CDR3 coding sequence is TGTGCCACCAGCCGCGGGACGCAAGAGACCCAGTACTTC. Encoded protein: CATSRGTQETQYF. The full variable domain, rest sourced from reference TRBV15 and TRBJ2-5, is DAMVIQNPRYQVTQFGKPVTLSCSQTLNHNVMYWYQQKSSQAPKLLFHYYDKDFNNEADTPDNFQSRRPNTSFCFLDIRSPGLGDTAMYLCATSRGTQETQYFGPGTRLLVL.

The J gene is TRBJ1-1, the V gene TRBV15; perhaps TRBD1 as D (5 bases). This CDR3 has 14 amino acids. Trimming left V 0 bases short and J 5 bases short, with 10 bases between. Germline V gene data show CDR1 as LNHNV and CDR2 as YYDKDF (reference sequence). The CDR3 DNA reads as TGTGCCACCAGCAGAGATGGGACGTCTACTGAAGCTTTCTTT. This translates into CATSRDGTSTEAFF.

The chain is built from TRBV15 and TRBJ2-5; perhaps TRBD1 as D (6 bases). The J call may be incorrect, as the DNA end agrees better with TRBJ2-7. The V gene's germline CDR1 is LNHNV and CDR2 YYDKDF (reference sequence). The CDR3 contains 13 residues. CDR3 DNA sequence: TGTGCCACCAGCAGAACAGGGTTCTACGAGCAGTACTTC. Protein product: CATSRTGFYEQYF.

The V and J genes are TRBV6-1 and TRBJ1-5; the D gene is possibly TRBD1 (6 bases). This CDR3 contains 13 residues. Trimming cost V 2 bases and J 9 bases, with 11 bases left between them. The germline gives CDR1 MNHNS, CDR2 SASEGT. CDR3 sequence: CASSENRDPPQHF. The CDR3 bases are TGTGCCAGCAGTGAAAACAGGGACCCGCCCCAGCATTTT.

About this clone itself: This sample also contains other DNA sequences that code for the same CDR3. The chain recombines TRBV2 with TRBJ2-1; 9 bases fit TRBD1. V lost 6 bases and J lost 6; bases outside the gene matches: 9. The CDR3 spans 15 residues. Germline-derived CDR1 and CDR2 are SNHLY and FYNNEI. The CDR3 loop is CASSLGGQGTNEQFF. The CDR3 bases are TGTGCCAGCAGCCTGGGTGGACAGGGGACCAATGAGCAGTTCTTC.

This chain joins TRBV4-1 and TRBJ2-7, with 9 bases aligning to TRBD1. CDR1 is MGHRA and CDR2 is YSYEKL in the germline V gene. The CDR3 has 15 amino acids. Losses at the gene ends were 7 bases for V and 1 base for J; bases not matched to a gene: 8. CDR3: CASKAPGQGSYEQYF. CDR3 sequence (DNA): TGCGCCAGCAAGGCACCGGGACAGGGTTCCTACGAGCAGTACTTC.

This clone appeared a single time. V usage is TRBV18 and J usage is TRBJ2-7; D is possibly TRBD1 or TRBD2 (5 bases each). Germline values: CDR1 KGHSH, CDR2 LQKENI. This CDR3 spans 15 amino acids. The V and J ends lost 0 bases and 3 bases respectively, with 12 bases between them. CDR3 loop: CASSPPAGDGYEQYF. The DNA for the CDR3 is TGTGCCAGCTCACCACCAGCTGGGGACGGCTACGAGCAGTACTTC. Filled out from reference TRBV18 and TRBJ2-7, the complete variable domain reads NAGVMQNPRHLVRRRGQEARLRCSPMKGHSHVYWYRQLPEEGLKFMVYLQKENIIDESGMPKERFSAEFPKEGPSILRIQQVVRGDSAAYFCASSPPAGDGYEQYFGPGTRLTVT.

The J gene is TRBJ2-1, the V gene TRBV6-5, with D tentatively TRBD2 (6 bases). V was cut by 5 bases and J by 0 bases, with 11 bases left in between. This CDR3 comprises 15 residues. Germline assignment: CDR1 MNHEY and CDR2 SVGAGI. DNA for the CDR3: TGTGCCAGCAGTGGAGACGGGAGCTCCTACAATGAGCAGTTCTTC. It encodes CASSGDGSSYNEQFF.

CDR3 in DNA: TGTGCCAGCAGCATACGGTTAAGGGAGCAGTTCTTC. It codes for CASSIRLREQFF. This chain joins TRBV11-2 and TRBJ2-1; no reliable D call. V was shortened by 5 bases and J by 10 bases, with 12 bases between the two germline ends. This CDR3 is 12 amino acids long. Germline loops: CDR1 SGHAT, CDR2 FQNNGV.

The chain has TRBV20-1 and TRBJ2-5; possible D gene TRBD2, 5 bases. Germline V lookup: CDR1 DFQATT, CDR2 SNEGSKA (reference sequence). The CDR3 spans 11 residues. V lost 7 bases and J lost 4, with 10 bases in between. The CDR3 loop is CSGAEGETQYF. The CDR3 region has the DNA TGCAGTGGAGCAGAGGGAGAGACCCAGTACTTC.

Regarding this clone: In the same sample, other DNA sequences code for this CDR3. This sequence joins TRBV27 and TRBJ1-1, with D unclear. This CDR3 is built from 13 residues. The V gene lost 2 bases and the J gene lost 1 base, with 5 bases spanning the gap. Per the germline V gene, CDR1 is MNHEY and CDR2 is SMNVEV (reference sequence). DNA for the CDR3: TGTGCCAGCAGTTTAAGCAGGAACACTGAAGCTTTCTTT. This gives the protein CASSLSRNTEAFF.

The CDR3 nucleotides are TGTGCCAGCAGCCCGGGACAGGGGAAATACGAGCAGTACTTC. Encoded protein: CASSPGQGKYEQYF. The chain employs TRBV7-9 and TRBJ2-7; 10 bases are a match to TRBD1. There are 14 residues in the CDR3. Per the germline V gene, CDR1 is SEHNR and CDR2 is FQNEAQ (reference sequence). The trim removed 5 bases at V and 4 bases at J, leaving 5 bases unmatched.

In its sample, this clone was seen once. V usage is TRBV6-1 and J usage is TRBJ1-1; TRBD1 might be the D (6 bases). The CDR3 has 14 amino acids. V was cut by 11 bases and J by 1 base, with 17 bases left in between. The V gene's germline CDR1 is MNHNS and CDR2 SASEGT. The CDR3 DNA reads TGTGCCTCCGAGGGGGGGCAACCGAACACTGAAGCTTTCTTT. Amino acids: CASEGGQPNTEAFF.

The chain links TRBV5-4 to TRBJ2-3; 10 bases align to TRBD2. The CDR3 consists of 17 residues. Germline values: CDR1 SGHNT, CDR2 YYREEE (reference sequence). V lost 3 bases and J lost 1; bases outside the gene matches: 8. DNA of the CDR3: TGTGCCAGCAGCTCCCAAAGAGGGACTAGCGGCACAGATACGCAGTATTTT. Amino acids: CASSSQRGTSGTDTQYF.

This rearrangement joins TRBV11-2 to TRBJ1-1; the D is unclear. Germline assignment: CDR1 SGHAT and CDR2 FQNNGV. This CDR3 comprises 18 residues. Trimming left V 4 bases short and J 1 base short, with 22 bases between. The DNA for the CDR3 is TGTGCCAGCAGCTCGCTACCCGGCCGCAGGACCGAGAACACTGAAGCTTTCTTT. Encoded protein: CASSSLPGRRTENTEAFF.

CDR3 loop: CASTTTVDSGNTIYF. The CDR3 nucleotides are TGTGCCAGCACCACGACGGTGGACTCTGGAAACACCATATATTTT. The chain has TRBV28 and TRBJ1-3, with D unresolved. The germline CDR1 and CDR2 sequences are MDHEN and SYDVKM. V was shortened by 7 bases and J by 0 bases, with 13 bases between the two germline ends. There are 15 residues in the CDR3.

This chain uses TRBV2 with TRBJ2-5; TRBD2 matches 9 bases. V was clipped by 7 bases and J by 5 bases; unmatched bases: 11. Per the germline V gene, CDR1 is SNHLY and CDR2 is FYNNEI. There are 15 residues in the CDR3. CDR3 sequence reads: CASKLAGVNAETQYF. Written as DNA, the CDR3 is TGTGCCAGCAAATTAGCGGGGGTGAATGCGGAGACCCAGTACTTC.

This sequence joins TRBV28 and TRBJ2-7; 8 bases are shared with TRBD2. Germline CDR1 MDHEN, CDR2 SYDVKM. The V gene end was trimmed by 6 bases and the J gene end by 3 bases; junction bases not matched to a gene: 4. The CDR3 is 13 amino acids. CDR3 sequence (DNA): TGTGCCAGCAGATCGGGGGGGGTCTACGAGCAGTACTTC. This translates into CASRSGGVYEQYF. The full variable domain, rest sourced from reference TRBV28 and TRBJ2-7, is DVKVTQSSRYLVKRTGEKVFLECVQDMDHENMFWYRQDPGLGLRLIYFSYDVKMKEKGDIPEGYSVSREKKERFSLILESASTNQTSMYLCASRSGGVYEQYFGPGTRLTVT.

This sequence joins TRBV6-5 and TRBJ2-2; D is uncertain. There are 14 residues in the CDR3. Trimming removed 6 bases at V and 8 bases at J, with 16 bases between. CDR1 and CDR2 from the germline V gene are MNHEY and SVGAGI. Here the CDR3 DNA reads TGTGCCAGCAGATTACGGGCCCTCCCGGGGGAGCTGTTTTTT. Protein product: CASRLRALPGELFF.